These T cell receptor beta chains were read from a single sample in a study of read filtering for tumor transcriptome and immune sequencing. TCRdb used MiXCR to reprocess the reads, holding one entry per CDR3 protein. The profile shows approximately 20,000 distinct CDR3 sequences, roughly 13% of them singletons. The sequenced sample consisted of a population of CD138-negative cells sorted from bone marrow. The receptors were sampled from a donor aged 40 or older with multiple myeloma. CDR3s include the opening cysteine and the closing phenylalanine or tryptophan. Fields, in order: J gene, D gene, clone size, V gene, CDR3 protein, CDR3 DNA. D genes are given only for firm matches. Clone size is shown for a subset of rows, as once, few, many or a class of expanded clone.

J gene: TRBJ1-5
D gene: TRBD1
clone size: many
V gene: TRBV7-2
CDR3 protein: CASRPAGTGNQPQHF
CDR3 DNA: TGTGCCAGCAGACCCGCCGGGACAGGGAATCAGCCCCAGCATTTT

J gene: TRBJ2-1
D gene: TRBD2
clone size: many
V gene: TRBV3-1
CDR3 protein: CASTGTSYNEQFF
CDR3 DNA: TGTGCCAGCACCGGGACTAGCTATAATGAGCAGTTCTTC

J gene: TRBJ2-1
D gene: TRBD1
clone size: many
V gene: TRBV28
CDR3 protein: CASHGGTGANEQFF
CDR3 DNA: TGTGCCAGCCATGGGGGGACAGGGGCCAATGAGCAGTTCTTC

J gene: TRBJ1-5
D gene: TRBD1
clone size: many
V gene: TRBV6-5
CDR3 protein: CASSFHRGLSNQPQHF
CDR3 DNA: TGTGCCAGCAGCTTCCACAGGGGGCTGAGCAATCAGCCCCAGCATTTT

J gene: TRBJ1-6
D gene: TRBD1
clone size: many
V gene: TRBV4-1
CDR3 protein: CASSQISFWTGETNSPLHF
CDR3 DNA: TGCGCCAGCAGCCAGATTTCATTCTGGACAGGGGAGACGAATTCACCCCTCCACTTT

J gene: TRBJ2-6
D gene: .
clone size: many
V gene: TRBV5-4
CDR3 protein: CASSSDSGANVLTF
CDR3 DNA: TGTGCCAGCAGCTCGGACTCTGGGGCCAACGTCCTGACTTTC

J gene: TRBJ2-5
D gene: TRBD2
clone size: few
V gene: TRBV4-1
CDR3 protein: CASSQETGLAGRETQYF
CDR3 DNA: TGCGCCAGCAGCCAAGAGACGGGACTAGCGGGAAGAGAGACCCAGTACTTC

J gene: TRBJ2-5
D gene: TRBD1
clone size: .
V gene: TRBV10-3
CDR3 protein: CAAGVQGMEAQYF
CDR3 DNA: TGTGCCGCCGGGGTACAGGGGATGGAGGCCCAGTACTTC

J gene: TRBJ2-2
D gene: TRBD1
clone size: many
V gene: TRBV20-1
CDR3 protein: CSARDRDRTFTGELFF
CDR3 DNA: TGCAGTGCTAGAGATCGGGACAGGACATTCACCGGGGAGCTGTTTTTT

J gene: TRBJ2-7
D gene: TRBD1
clone size: many
V gene: TRBV29-1
CDR3 protein: CSVEARQGGFHEQYF
CDR3 DNA: TGCAGCGTTGAGGCCCGACAGGGTGGTTTCCACGAGCAGTACTTC

J gene: TRBJ1-4
D gene: TRBD1
clone size: many
V gene: TRBV5-1
CDR3 protein: CASSDLQGANEKLFF
CDR3 DNA: TGCGCCAGCAGCGATCTACAGGGGGCTAATGAAAAACTGTTTTTT

J gene: TRBJ2-7
D gene: .
clone size: .
V gene: TRBV13
CDR3 protein: CASSFGSGQTYEQYF
CDR3 DNA: TGTGCCAGCAGCTTTGGGTCGGGACAAACCTACGAGCAGTACTTC

J gene: TRBJ1-3
D gene: .
clone size: many
V gene: TRBV29-1
CDR3 protein: CSASTSGGNTIYF
CDR3 DNA: TGCAGCGCTAGTACCTCGGGGGGAAACACCATATATTTT

J gene: TRBJ1-5
D gene: .
clone size: many
V gene: TRBV20-1
CDR3 protein: CSAPSAGSNQPQHF
CDR3 DNA: TGCAGTGCCCCCTCAGCAGGTAGCAATCAGCCCCAGCATTTT

J gene: TRBJ2-3
D gene: TRBD2
clone size: few
V gene: TRBV10-3
CDR3 protein: CAISESSGRADTQYF
CDR3 DNA: TGTGCCATCAGTGAGTCTAGCGGGAGGGCAGATACGCAGTATTTT

J gene: TRBJ2-7
D gene: .
clone size: many
V gene: TRBV11-2
CDR3 protein: CASSLSRSGEQYF
CDR3 DNA: TGTGCCAGCAGCTTAAGCCGGTCGGGCGAGCAGTACTTC

J gene: TRBJ2-6
D gene: TRBD2
clone size: many
V gene: TRBV6-5
CDR3 protein: CASSRKLAGHSGANVLTF
CDR3 DNA: TGTGCCAGCAGCCGGAAGTTAGCGGGTCACTCTGGGGCCAACGTCCTGACTTTC

J gene: TRBJ1-3
D gene: .
clone size: .
V gene: TRBV29-1
CDR3 protein: CSVEERGQPDTIYF
CDR3 DNA: TGCAGCGTTGAAGAACGAGGACAACCGGACACCATATATTTT

J gene: TRBJ2-7
D gene: TRBD2
clone size: .
V gene: TRBV3-1
CDR3 protein: CASSPRSGGGYEQYF
CDR3 DNA: TGTGCCAGCAGCCCGCGGAGCGGGGGGGGATACGAGCAGTACTTC

J gene: TRBJ2-5
D gene: .
clone size: few
V gene: TRBV10-3
CDR3 protein: CAISPQTEQGTQYF
CDR3 DNA: TGTGCCATCAGCCCTCAGACAGAACAAGGGACCCAGTACTTC

J gene: TRBJ2-2
D gene: TRBD1
clone size: .
V gene: TRBV28
CDR3 protein: CASSRTGRAGELFF
CDR3 DNA: TGTGCCAGCAGCCGGACAGGGCGGGCCGGGGAGCTGTTTTTT

J gene: TRBJ2-7
D gene: TRBD2
clone size: few
V gene: TRBV6-6
CDR3 protein: CASKDTSGSSYEQYF
CDR3 DNA: TGTGCCAGCAAAGATACTAGCGGAAGCTCCTACGAGCAGTACTTC

J gene: TRBJ2-1
D gene: TRBD1
clone size: .
V gene: TRBV23-1
CDR3 protein: CASSQASSDRVWNEQFF
CDR3 DNA: TGCGCCAGCAGTCAAGCTTCCTCGGACAGGGTTTGGAATGAGCAGTTCTTC

J gene: TRBJ2-1
D gene: .
clone size: many
V gene: TRBV15
CDR3 protein: CATSREGDPDNEQFF
CDR3 DNA: TGTGCCACCAGCAGAGAAGGGGACCCCGACAATGAGCAGTTCTTC

J gene: TRBJ2-2
D gene: TRBD2
clone size: .
V gene: TRBV28
CDR3 protein: CASSLRLALETGELFF
CDR3 DNA: TGTGCCAGCAGTTTACGACTAGCCCTGGAAACCGGGGAGCTGTTTTTT

J gene: TRBJ2-3
D gene: .
clone size: many
V gene: TRBV4-2
CDR3 protein: CASSQTEGDTQYF
CDR3 DNA: TGTGCCAGCAGCCAAACAGAAGGAGATACGCAGTATTTT

J gene: TRBJ2-3
D gene: .
clone size: many
V gene: TRBV24-1
CDR3 protein: CATSDSDATSTDTQYF
CDR3 DNA: TGTGCCACCAGTGACTCCGACGCGACGAGCACAGATACGCAGTATTTT

J gene: TRBJ2-6
D gene: TRBD1
clone size: many
V gene: TRBV7-2
CDR3 protein: CASSPGTGLGANVLTF
CDR3 DNA: TGTGCCAGCAGCCCAGGGACAGGGCTTGGGGCCAACGTCCTGACTTTC

J gene: TRBJ1-4
D gene: TRBD1
clone size: many
V gene: TRBV28
CDR3 protein: CASSSGTDEKLFF
CDR3 DNA: TGTGCCAGCAGTTCCGGGACAGATGAAAAACTGTTTTTT

J gene: TRBJ1-1
D gene: TRBD1
clone size: few
V gene: TRBV3-1
CDR3 protein: CASSQGLPGQVEAFF
CDR3 DNA: TGTGCCAGCAGCCAAGGTCTTCCGGGACAGGTCGAAGCTTTCTTT

J gene: TRBJ2-1
D gene: TRBD2
clone size: .
V gene: TRBV5-4
CDR3 protein: CASLGEGGLDEQFF
CDR3 DNA: TGTGCCAGCTTGGGGGAGGGAGGGCTTGATGAGCAGTTCTTC

J gene: TRBJ2-1
D gene: .
clone size: many
V gene: TRBV6-5
CDR3 protein: CASSPGYSKHNEQFF
CDR3 DNA: TGTGCCAGCAGCCCAGGGTATTCAAAGCACAATGAGCAGTTCTTC

J gene: TRBJ1-4
D gene: TRBD1
clone size: many
V gene: TRBV7-9
CDR3 protein: CASSLVRTGGSRGEKLFF
CDR3 DNA: TGTGCCAGCAGCTTAGTGCGGACAGGGGGTTCCCGAGGTGAAAAACTGTTTTTT

J gene: TRBJ2-1
D gene: .
clone size: many
V gene: TRBV28
CDR3 protein: CASSLTGSIEQFF
CDR3 DNA: TGTGCCAGCAGTTTAACAGGGAGTATTGAGCAGTTCTTC

J gene: TRBJ2-6
D gene: .
clone size: .
V gene: TRBV7-9
CDR3 protein: CAKEIIHSGANVLTF
CDR3 DNA: TGTGCCAAGGAGATCATCCACTCTGGGGCCAACGTCCTGACTTTC

J gene: TRBJ2-5
D gene: .
clone size: many
V gene: TRBV2
CDR3 protein: CASSAGWETQYF
CDR3 DNA: TGTGCCAGCAGCGCCGGGTGGGAGACCCAGTACTTC

J gene: TRBJ1-3
D gene: TRBD1
clone size: many
V gene: TRBV5-4
CDR3 protein: CASSLAGTGASGNTIYF
CDR3 DNA: TGTGCCAGCAGCTTGGCCGGGACAGGGGCCTCTGGAAACACCATATATTTT